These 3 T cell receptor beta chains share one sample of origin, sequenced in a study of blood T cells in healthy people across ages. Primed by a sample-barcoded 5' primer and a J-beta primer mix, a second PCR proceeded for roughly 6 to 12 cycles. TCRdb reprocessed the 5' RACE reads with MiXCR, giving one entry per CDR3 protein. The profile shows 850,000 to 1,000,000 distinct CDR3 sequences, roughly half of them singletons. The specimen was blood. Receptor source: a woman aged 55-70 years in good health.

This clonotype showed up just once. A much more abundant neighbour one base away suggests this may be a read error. The CDR3 region has the DNA TGTGCCAGCAGTTACTCGATGACCTACGAGCAGTACTTC. This sequence encodes CASSYSMTYEQYF. The V gene is TRBV6-2 or TRBV6-3, the J gene TRBJ2-7; no definite D call. V was shortened by 0 bases and J by 2 bases, with 5 bases between the two germline ends. The CDR3 runs 13 residues. From germline, CDR1 is MNHEY and CDR2 SVGEGT.

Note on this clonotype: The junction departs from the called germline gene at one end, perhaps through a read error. CDR3 amino acids: CVSSPLGPSNQPQHF. The CDR3 region has the DNA TGTGTCAGCAGCCCCCTCGGACCCAGCAATCAGCCCCAGCATTTT. The chain is built from TRBV5-5 and TRBJ1-5; no reliable D call. The CDR3 has 15 residues. Germline assignment: CDR1 SGHKS and CDR2 YYEKEE (reference sequence).

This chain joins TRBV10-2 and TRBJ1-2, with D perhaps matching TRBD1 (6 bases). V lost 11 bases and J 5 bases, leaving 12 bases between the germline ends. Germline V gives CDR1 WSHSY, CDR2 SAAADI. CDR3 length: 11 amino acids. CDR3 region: CAVLQGYGYTF. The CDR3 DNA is TGCGCCGTTCTTCAGGGGTATGGCTACACCTTC.